This is a list of T cell receptor beta chains from one sample in a study of blood T cell repertoires in COVID-19. The assay was immunoSEQ multiplex PCR, and TCRdb's table has in-frame clones only and misses some. The sample records around 180,000 clones, about 84% being singletons. The material sequenced was peripheral blood. The receptors were gathered from a woman in her 30s with acute or convalescent COVID-19. CDR3s include the opening cysteine and the closing phenylalanine or tryptophan.

v_gene: TRBV15; j_gene: TRBJ2-5; CDR3aa: CATSSGTSGGRETQYF
v_gene: TRBV7-2; j_gene: TRBJ2-7; CDR3aa: CASSLAQLAGRHEQYF
v_gene: TRBV4-2; j_gene: TRBJ2-5; CDR3aa: CASSQGFGSGEETQYF
v_gene: TRBV28; j_gene: TRBJ2-7; CDR3aa: CATLGGEAGRYF
v_gene: TRBV6-5; j_gene: TRBJ2-4; CDR3aa: CASSYKGPFEYF
v_gene: TRBV27; j_gene: TRBJ1-2; CDR3aa: CASSSRQGTSGYGYTF
v_gene: TRBV30; j_gene: TRBJ1-4; CDR3aa: CAWSKKRDNEKLFF
v_gene: TRBV10-1; j_gene: TRBJ1-1; CDR3aa: CASSDLKRNTEAFF
v_gene: TRBV27; j_gene: TRBJ1-2; CDR3aa: CASKPGGLDGYTF
v_gene: TRBV29-1; j_gene: TRBJ2-2; CDR3aa: CSARTSEPNTGELFF
v_gene: TRBV21-1; j_gene: TRBJ2-7; CDR3aa: CASSTSPAGVEDHEQYF
v_gene: TRBV27; j_gene: TRBJ2-2; CDR3aa: CATGTGGFYTGELFF
v_gene: TRBV27; j_gene: TRBJ1-2; CDR3aa: CASSLPRVDYGYTF
v_gene: TRBV2; j_gene: TRBJ2-1; CDR3aa: CASSPSMRNEQFF
v_gene: TRBV11-2; j_gene: TRBJ1-2; CDR3aa: CASSVTGALNYGYTF
v_gene: TRBV3-1/TRBV3-2; j_gene: TRBJ1-5; CDR3aa: CASSQDTGGRQPQHF
v_gene: TRBV11-3; j_gene: TRBJ2-1; CDR3aa: CASSPTPGLQKFF
v_gene: TRBV6-2/TRBV6-3; j_gene: TRBJ2-1; CDR3aa: CASSFLQTGHFYNEQFF
v_gene: TRBV5-1; j_gene: TRBJ1-2; CDR3aa: CASSLAGDSLSGYTF
v_gene: TRBV5-4; j_gene: TRBJ1-2; CDR3aa: CASSRGAGFYYGYTF
v_gene: TRBV2; j_gene: TRBJ1-4; CDR3aa: CARQWDSTNEKLFF
v_gene: TRBV6-5; j_gene: TRBJ2-7; CDR3aa: CASTKGTRSYEQYF
v_gene: TRBV19; j_gene: TRBJ1-5; CDR3aa: CASSTRTGNQPQHF
v_gene: TRBV15; j_gene: TRBJ2-1; CDR3aa: CATSTGTSSFEQFF
v_gene: TRBV7-9; j_gene: TRBJ2-2; CDR3aa: CASGKGSQLNTGELFF
v_gene: TRBV28; j_gene: TRBJ1-5; CDR3aa: CASNIQGNNQPQHF
v_gene: TRBV28; j_gene: TRBJ1-2; CDR3aa: CASGQTSTGYTF
v_gene: TRBV5-5; j_gene: TRBJ1-2; CDR3aa: CASSLSVNYGYTF
v_gene: TRBV9; j_gene: TRBJ2-3; CDR3aa: CASSVGTGASGTDTQYF
v_gene: TRBV4-3; j_gene: TRBJ1-2; CDR3aa: CASSQTGGPFGGYTF
v_gene: TRBV6-5; j_gene: TRBJ1-2; CDR3aa: CASSWDRGIYGYTF
v_gene: TRBV28; j_gene: TRBJ1-4; CDR3aa: CASSFFQGRSSNEKLFF
v_gene: TRBV29-1; j_gene: TRBJ2-1; CDR3aa: CSVDPLAGAYEQFF
v_gene: TRBV7-2; j_gene: TRBJ2-1; CDR3aa: CASSLGGAGGVGGEQFF
v_gene: TRBV7-2; j_gene: TRBJ2-4; CDR3aa: CASSSPLLAKNIQYF
v_gene: TRBV19; j_gene: TRBJ2-5; CDR3aa: CASSMGRQETQYF
v_gene: TRBV2; j_gene: TRBJ1-1; CDR3aa: CASRRQGTEAFF
v_gene: TRBV27; j_gene: TRBJ1-6; CDR3aa: CASSSPTKPLHF
v_gene: TRBV24-1; j_gene: TRBJ1-4; CDR3aa: CATSESGDEKLFF
v_gene: TRBV5-4; j_gene: TRBJ2-1; CDR3aa: CASSYPNRGAGNEQFF
v_gene: TRBV5-5; j_gene: TRBJ1-4; CDR3aa: CASSFTGEELFF
v_gene: TRBV28; j_gene: TRBJ1-5; CDR3aa: CASSSGDRRVNQPQHF
v_gene: TRBV7-9; j_gene: TRBJ1-2; CDR3aa: CASSPRRVTTGYTF
v_gene: TRBV5-1; j_gene: TRBJ2-1; CDR3aa: CASSRELPGLHEQFF
v_gene: TRBV7-9; j_gene: TRBJ2-7; CDR3aa: CASSDPRGEQYF
v_gene: TRBV3-1/TRBV3-2; j_gene: TRBJ1-5; CDR3aa: CASSPLGLPYQPQHF
v_gene: TRBV30; j_gene: TRBJ1-3; CDR3aa: CAWSVIGPMLRAGNTIYF
v_gene: TRBV7-9; j_gene: TRBJ1-2; CDR3aa: CASSTDAGVYGYTF
v_gene: TRBV4-3; j_gene: TRBJ2-7; CDR3aa: CASSQGGAGVPYEQYF
v_gene: TRBV7-8; j_gene: TRBJ1-6; CDR3aa: CASSFYRTVGYNSPLHF
v_gene: TRBV27; j_gene: TRBJ1-1; CDR3aa: CASSSYPPSSGMNTEAFF
v_gene: TRBV30; j_gene: TRBJ1-6; CDR3aa: CAWSVARVFGGRSMVASPLHF
v_gene: TRBV7-2; j_gene: TRBJ1-2; CDR3aa: CASSLVMGGASNYGYTF
v_gene: TRBV7-8; j_gene: TRBJ2-5; CDR3aa: CASSLEIPAGETQYF
v_gene: TRBV27; j_gene: TRBJ1-5; CDR3aa: CASSLSWGVGQPQHF
v_gene: TRBV6-2/TRBV6-3; j_gene: TRBJ1-1; CDR3aa: CASSYLTGGTEAFF
v_gene: TRBV28; j_gene: TRBJ2-7; CDR3aa: CASSPPGTVLEQYF